These 25 T cell receptor beta chains originate from one sample sequenced in a study of regulatory T cells in long-lasting Graves disease. In building TCR beta libraries, iRepertoire HTBI primers were used together with Arm-PCR of CDR3 regions. MiXCR, run by TCRdb on the multiplex PCR reads, gives a single entry per CDR3 protein. Of 400,000 to 500,000 distinct CDR3 sequences listed, 14% are singletons. Described time point: newly diagnosed GD, antithyroid drugs for less than 3 months. Making the TCR library involved RNA that had been extracted from PBMCs. The same data also went into a second study, on T cells in Graves' hyperthyroidism and ophthalmopathy.

The sequencing used peripheral blood mononuclear cells (PBMCs), collected at new diagnosis, from a patient treated with antithyroid drugs. These receptors were taken from a woman between 50 and 59 years old with Graves disease.

This rearrangement joins TRBV10-3 to TRBJ2-2, with no clear D. Trimming shortened V by 2 bases and J by 3 bases, and 16 bases separated the two germline ends. The CDR3 is 17 residues long. CDR1 ENHRY and CDR2 SYGVKD come from the germline V gene. Written as DNA, the CDR3 is TGTGCCATCAGTGAGAGCGCTGGCTACCTCGACACCGGGGAGCTGTTTTTT. It is translated as CAISESAGYLDTGELFF.

This chain uses TRBV3-1 with TRBJ1-2; 7 bases align to TRBD1. V gave up 2 bases and J gave up 5 bases; unmatched junction bases: 14. Germline lookup yields CDR1 LGHDT and CDR2 YNNKEL (reference sequence). The CDR3 is made up of 17 amino acids. The CDR3 bases are TGTGCCAGCAGCCAATACCCCGCTATAGGGGACAGTTATGGCTACACCTTC. Protein: CASSQYPAIGDSYGYTF.

This clonotype occurred many times. Sequence at one end of the junction differs from germline and may be a read error. The chain is built from TRBV29-1 and TRBJ1-3, with D possibly matching TRBD1 (5 bases). The CDR3 is 14 residues long. Looked up from germline, CDR1 is SQVTM and CDR2 is ANQGSEA. The CDR3 loop is CSVEDSYSGNTIYF. CDR3 sequence (DNA): TGCAGCGTGGAAGACAGTTACTCTGGAAACACCATATATTTT.

Worth noting for this clonotype: This could be a read error, since a much larger clone is one nucleotide away. The chain is built from TRBV6-2 or TRBV6-3 and TRBJ1-1, with TRBD1 matching over 7 bases. Looked up from germline, CDR1 is MNHEY and CDR2 is SVGEGT. The CDR3 loop spans 14 amino acids. For the CDR3, the DNA is TGTGCCAGCAGTCGCACAGGGGATGGCACTGAAGTTTTCTTT. Translating gives CASSRTGDGTEVFF.

The chain couples TRBV5-6 to TRBJ2-7; 7 bases are shared with TRBD2. V trimming: 10 bases; J trimming: 5 bases; junction bases outside the gene matches: 15. Germline lookup yields CDR1 SGHDT and CDR2 YYEEEE. This CDR3 has 14 amino acids. The CDR3 nucleotides are TGTGCCGGGGGGAATGGCGGGAGTGCAGACGAGCAGTACTTC. Translating it yields CAGGNGGSADEQYF.

This clonotype appeared a few times. This rearrangement joins TRBV4-2 to TRBJ1-2, with 10 bases aligning to TRBD1. CDR1 and CDR2 from the germline V gene are LGHNA and YNFKEQ. V lost 4 bases to trimming and J lost 8 bases; unmatched junction nucleotides: 13. The CDR3 is made up of 16 amino acids. CDR3 DNA: TGTGCCAGCAGCCCTACGCCCGGGACAGGGGTCGGAGGCTACACCTTC. This translates into CASSPTPGTGVGGYTF.

This clonotype was seen ten or more times. The CDR3 nucleotides are TGTGCCAGCAGTAAACAGGGGGGGAATGAGCAGTTCTTC. It specifies CASSKQGGNEQFF. The gene calls are TRBV7-3 and TRBJ2-1, with TRBD1 as a possible D gene (8 bases). V lost 6 bases and J 7 bases, leaving 13 bases between the germline ends. CDR1 is SGHTA, CDR2 FQGTGA, per germline. The length of the CDR3 is 13 residues. The complete variable domain, with remaining parts taken from reference TRBV7-3 and TRBJ2-1, reads GAGVSQTPSNKVTEKGKYVELRCDPISGHTALYWYRQSLGQGPEFLIYFQGTGAADDSGLPNDRFFAVRPEGSVSTLKIQRTERGDSAVYLCASSKQGGNEQFFGPGTRLTVL.

The rearrangement links TRBV7-2 to TRBJ1-4, with D unclear. Deletions cut 9 bases from V and 6 bases from J, with 8 bases between. The germline V gene encodes CDR1 SGHTA and CDR2 FQGNSA. There are 11 residues in the CDR3. This chain's CDR3 is CARETDEKLFF. The CDR3, as DNA: TGTGCCAGAGAAACAGATGAAAAACTGTTTTTT.

This clonotype has a count of ten or more. At one end, the junction sequence differs from germline, possibly due to a read error. The chain is built from TRBV6-5 and TRBJ1-5, with 11 positions matching TRBD1. The V gene's germline CDR1 is MNHEY and CDR2 SVGAGI. CDR3 size: 16 residues. The CDR3 protein is CASSHSPDRGHQPQHF. CDR3 nucleotide sequence: TGTGCCAGCAGTCACTCACCGGACAGGGGGCATCAGCCCCAGCATTTT.

In this sample, this clonotype turned up many times. The chain links TRBV9 to TRBJ1-4; 7 bases agree with TRBD1. There are 15 residues in the CDR3. CDR1 and CDR2 (germline): SGDLS, YYNGEE. V gave up 4 bases and J gave up 3 bases; unmatched junction bases: 6. Here the CDR3 reads CASSPGGGSNEKLFF. For the CDR3, the DNA is TGTGCCAGCAGCCCAGGAGGGGGCTCTAATGAAAAACTGTTTTTT.

This clonotype has a count of ten or more. The genes are TRBV28 and TRBJ2-1, with TRBD1 identical over 9 bases. Germline V gene sequence: CDR1 MDHEN, CDR2 SYDVKM. The CDR3 is made up of 15 amino acids. V shed 7 bases, J shed 10 bases, and the junction held 14 bases outside the gene matches. The CDR3 DNA reads as TGTGCCAGCACCCCTCCGGGACAGGGCTCGATCGAGCAGTTCTTC. It encodes CASTPPGQGSIEQFF.

This clonotype was seen more than once but under ten times. Sequence at one end of the junction differs from germline and may be a read error. This chain links TRBV28 with TRBJ2-3; D gene uncertain. Germline V CDR1 and CDR2: MDHEN, SYDVKM. The CDR3 runs to 16 residues. The CDR3 loop is CASSQQAPSGGDTQCF. The CDR3 region has the DNA TGTGCCAGCAGCCAGCAAGCCCCTTCTGGTGGGGATACGCAGTGTTTT.

The sample holds many counts of this clonotype. This chain's CDR3 is CASSPDRGGTEAFF. CDR3 bases: TGTGCCAGCAGCCCGGACAGGGGAGGCACTGAAGCTTTCTTT. V is TRBV11-2 and J is TRBJ1-1, with 9 positions matching TRBD1. Trimming took 5 bases from V and 4 from J; bases not matched to a gene: 5. This CDR3 contains 14 residues. Germline CDR1 reads SGHAT; CDR2 reads FQNNGV. The variable domain in full, with the rest retrieved from reference TRBV11-2 and TRBJ1-1, is EAGVAQSPRYKIIEKRQSVAFWCNPISGHATLYWYQQILGQGPKLLIQFQNNGVVDDSQLPKDRFSAERLKGVDSTLKIQPAKLEDSAVYLCASSPDRGGTEAFFGQGTRLTVV.

This clonotype was picked up many times. V and J are TRBV28 and TRBJ1-1; no firm D call. CDR1 is MDHEN, CDR2 SYDVKM, per germline. The V and J ends lost 5 bases and 0 bases respectively, with 7 bases between them. The CDR3 extends over 13 amino acids. CDR3 in amino acids: CASSLQMNTEAFF. CDR3 sequence (DNA): TGTGCCAGCAGTCTACAGATGAACACTGAAGCTTTCTTT.

The rearrangement uses TRBV7-2 and TRBJ1-2, with 11 bases matching TRBD1. The germline V gene encodes CDR1 SGHTA and CDR2 FQGNSA. CDR3 size: 15 residues. V lost 4 bases, J lost 7 bases, and 8 bases stayed unmatched. The CDR3 is CASSSRDRGGGGYTF. CDR3 sequence (DNA): TGTGCCAGCAGCTCGAGGGACAGGGGGGGAGGTGGCTACACCTTC. The full variable domain, completed using reference TRBV7-2 and TRBJ1-2, is GAGVSQSPSNKVTEKGKDVELRCDPISGHTALYWYRQSLGQGLEFLIYFQGNSAPDKSGLPSDRFSAERTGGSVSTLTIQRTQQEDSAVYLCASSSRDRGGGGYTFGSGTRLTVV.

This clonotype was seen many times. The chain links TRBV14 to TRBJ2-7; no definite D call. The V gene lost 4 bases and the J gene lost 4 bases, with 11 bases spanning the gap. From germline, CDR1 is SGHDN and CDR2 FVKESK. This CDR3 spans 13 amino acids. CDR3 loop: CASSRRVLYEQYF. In DNA, the CDR3 is TGTGCCAGCAGCCGACGGGTTCTATACGAGCAGTACTTC.

This clonotype was detected many times. The chain combines TRBV29-1 with TRBJ2-7; 8 bases map to TRBD1. V lost 6 bases and J lost 1; bases outside the gene matches: 8. There are 14 residues in the CDR3. The germline CDR1 and CDR2 sequences are SQVTM and ANQGSEA. CDR3 DNA sequence: TGCAGCGTCGAATCCCAGGGGGCGTCCTACGAGCAGTACTTC. Its translation is CSVESQGASYEQYF.

A few counts support this clonotype. As DNA, the CDR3 is TGTGCCAGCAGCCGTGGACAGGGGGCGTGGGAGCAGTACTTC. It encodes CASSRGQGAWEQYF. V usage is TRBV7-3 and J usage is TRBJ2-7; TRBD1 matches at 11 bases. Germline V CDR1 and CDR2: SGHTA, FQGTGA. The V segment lost 5 bases and the J segment 7 bases; nucleotides outside the gene matches: 7. This CDR3 region has 14 residues.

In its sample, this clonotype was seen many times. The J gene is TRBJ2-5, the V gene TRBV30; D is ambiguous. V was shortened by 0 bases and J by 1 base, with 9 bases between the two germline ends. The CDR3 has 14 residues. Germline values: CDR1 GTSNPN, CDR2 SVGIG (reference sequence). The CDR3: CAWSVVSGQETQYF. The CDR3 region has the DNA TGTGCCTGGAGTGTAGTTTCCGGCCAAGAGACCCAGTACTTC.

At least ten counts were recorded for this clonotype. V and J are TRBV20-1 and TRBJ2-3; no reliable D call. Germline loops: CDR1 DFQATT, CDR2 SNEGSKA (reference sequence). The CDR3 totals 13 residues. Trimming removed 0 bases at V and 1 base at J, with 5 bases between. The CDR3 spells CSARDSGTDTQYF. CDR3 DNA: TGCAGTGCTAGAGATTCAGGCACAGATACGCAGTATTTT.

This clonotype was counted ten times or more. The J gene is TRBJ2-7, the V gene TRBV10-2; tentatively, D is TRBD2 (6 bases). The V gene's germline CDR1 is WSHSY and CDR2 SAAADI. Trimming pared 0 bases from V and 4 bases from J, leaving 13 bases between. This CDR3 has 15 amino acids. CDR3 DNA: TGCGCCAGCAGTGAGTCGGCAGAGAGCGGGTACGAGCAGTACTTC. Its protein product is CASSESAESGYEQYF.

This clonotype has ten or more counts. The chain joins TRBV27 to TRBJ2-1; TRBD1 agrees at 9 bases. V shed 6 bases and J 6 bases; nucleotides not matched to a gene: 9. The CDR3 length is 15 residues. Germline CDR1 reads MNHEY; CDR2 reads SMNVEV (reference sequence). CDR3 DNA: TGTGCCAGCAGCTTGACAGGGGGGGGAGGCAATGAGCAGTTCTTC. Residues: CASSLTGGGGNEQFF.

At least ten counts were recorded for this clonotype. This chain links TRBV7-9 with TRBJ2-1, with 9 positions matching TRBD2. Per germline, CDR1 SEHNR and CDR2 FQNEAQ (reference sequence). Germline trimming cut 3 bases from V and 9 bases from J; bases unmatched to any gene: 9. The CDR3 has 15 amino acids. The CDR3 reads CASSFSGRSSLEQFF. The CDR3 DNA follows: TGTGCCAGCAGCTTTAGCGGGAGATCCAGCCTTGAGCAGTTCTTC.

This clonotype has a handful of counts. The CDR3 region is CASRTLAGGIYNEQFF. CDR3 nucleotide sequence: TGCGCCAGCAGGACTCTAGCGGGAGGAATCTACAATGAGCAGTTCTTC. The chain joins TRBV5-1 to TRBJ2-1; 11 positions agree with TRBD2. The CDR3 spans 16 residues. CDR1 and CDR2 from the germline V gene are SGHRS and YFSETQ. The V and J ends lost 5 bases and 3 bases, in that order; junction bases with no gene match: 7.

Many counts were recorded for this clonotype. The chain has TRBV28 and TRBJ1-2, with a possible D match to TRBD1 (5 bases). Trimming left V 4 bases short and J 8 bases short, with 17 bases between. The CDR3 runs 14 residues. Per the germline V gene, CDR1 is MDHEN and CDR2 is SYDVKM. The CDR3 nucleotides are TGTGCCAGCAGTTACGGGACGGACTATGAGGGCTACACCTTC. Translated: CASSYGTDYEGYTF.